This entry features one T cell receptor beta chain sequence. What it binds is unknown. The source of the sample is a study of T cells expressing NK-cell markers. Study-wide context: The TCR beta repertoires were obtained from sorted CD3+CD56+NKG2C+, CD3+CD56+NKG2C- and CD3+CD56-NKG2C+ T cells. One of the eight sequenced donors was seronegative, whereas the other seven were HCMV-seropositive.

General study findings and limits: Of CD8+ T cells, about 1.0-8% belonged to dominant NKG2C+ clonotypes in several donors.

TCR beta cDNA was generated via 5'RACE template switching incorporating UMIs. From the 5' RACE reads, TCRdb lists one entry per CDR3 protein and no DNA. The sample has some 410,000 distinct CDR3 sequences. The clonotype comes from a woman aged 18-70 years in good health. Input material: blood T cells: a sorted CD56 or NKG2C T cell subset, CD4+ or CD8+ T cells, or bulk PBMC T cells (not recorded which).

CDR3 region: CASSQDLSSGSYEQYF. The V call is TRBV4-3, the J call TRBJ2-7; TCRdb selects TRBD2, and the lack of DNA leaves this call unchecked. The germline CDR1 and CDR2 sequences are LGHNA and YSLEER. The CDR3 is 16 residues long.